This is a list of T cell receptor beta chains from one sample in a study of beta chain features in type 1 diabetes. Using immunoSEQ multiplex PCR, the repertoire was profiled, and TCRdb retains in-frame clones only, with some absent. Here the sample spans 160,000 or so clones, over 55% being singletons. Sequenced: naive CD4+ T cells from blood. The receptors were sampled from a man aged 30-40 years with type 1 diabetes. Each CDR3 is given with its conserved first and last residue. The D gene is left open where the match is weak. Size is stated for part of the rows, as once, few or many counts, or as a class when the clone is expanded.

j_gene	abundance	v_gene	d_gene	CDR3nt	CDR3aa
TRBJ2-3	-	TRBV10-1	-	TGCGCCTCTCGACCGGAGAGCACAGATACGCAGTATTTT	CASRPESTDTQYF
TRBJ2-3	-	TRBV11-2	-	TGTGCCAGCAGCCGATCTACTAGGATATCGATCACAGATACGCAGTATTTT	CASSRSTRISITDTQYF
TRBJ1-1	few	TRBV19	-	TGTGCCAGTAGTATAGTGGGCGAAGCTTTCTTT	CASSIVGEAFF
TRBJ2-1	-	TRBV9	-	TGTGCCAGCAGCGTAGGGGTTCTCAATGAGCAGTTCTTC	CASSVGVLNEQFF
TRBJ2-1	-	TRBV19	TRBD1	TGTGCCAGTAGTCAAACAGGGGGTGCAAACAATGAGCAGTTCTTC	CASSQTGGANNEQFF
TRBJ2-3	-	TRBV5-1	-	TGCGCCAGCAGCTTGGAGAGCACAGATACGCAGTATTTT	CASSLESTDTQYF
TRBJ2-3	-	TRBV4-3	TRBD1	TGCGCCAGCAGCCAGGTGACAGGGGGCAAGAGGGCAGATACGCAGTATTTT	CASSQVTGGKRADTQYF
TRBJ2-3	few	TRBV28	TRBD2	TGTGCCAGCAGTTTAAATGGACTAGCGGGGCAAGATACGCAGTATTTT	CASSLNGLAGQDTQYF
TRBJ1-1	-	TRBV29-1	-	TGCAGCGTTGAAGGACCAGGGGCGAACACTGAAGCTTTCTTT	CSVEGPGANTEAFF
TRBJ1-5	-	TRBV30	-	TGTGCCTGGAGCCTACATTCCAGGGGATATAGCAATCAGCCCCAGCATTTT	CAWSLHSRGYSNQPQHF
TRBJ1-2	once	TRBV6-5	TRBD1	TGTGCCAGCAGTTACTTGGGACAGGGTATTATTTATGGCTACACCTTC	CASSYLGQGIIYGYTF
TRBJ2-3	-	TRBV7-2	TRBD2	TGTGCCAGCAGCTCCCAGGGGACTAGCGGCTTCACAGATACGCAGTATTTT	CASSSQGTSGFTDTQYF
TRBJ2-7	few	TRBV30	TRBD2	TGTGCCCGAGCGGGGGACACCAGCTACGAGCAGTACTTC	CARAGDTSYEQYF
TRBJ2-1	few	TRBV20-1	-	TGCAGTGCGTCCAGGGGTGATGAGCAGTTCTTC	CSASRGDEQFF
TRBJ1-1	-	TRBV7-9	-	TGTGCCAGCAGCGGAAGACGGGACACTGAAGCTTTCTTT	CASSGRRDTEAFF
TRBJ2-1	-	TRBV5-4	-	TGTGCCAGCAGCTTGTATCAGGTCAATGAGCAGTTCTTC	CASSLYQVNEQFF
TRBJ1-1	few	TRBV30	-	TGTGCCTGGAGGGGGACTGAAGCTTTCTTT	CAWRGTEAFF
TRBJ2-2	-	TRBV10-3	-	TGTGCCATCAGGACCGGGACACTGAACACCGGGGAGCTGTTTTTT	CAIRTGTLNTGELFF
TRBJ2-5	-	TRBV29-1	-	TGCAGCGTTGTATCTGTGCACCAAGAGACCCAGTACTTC	CSVVSVHQETQYF
TRBJ2-3	-	TRBV5-1	-	TGCGCCAGCAGCTTTAGGGTCACAGATACGCAGTATTTT	CASSFRVTDTQYF
TRBJ1-2	-	TRBV9	TRBD1	TGTGCCAGCAGCGTAGATACAGGGGGCGACTATGGCTACACCTTC	CASSVDTGGDYGYTF
TRBJ1-3	-	TRBV29-1	TRBD1	TGCAGCGTTGGGGGACAGGGGGCCTTAGCCGCCCTGTCGGGAAACACCATATATTTT	CSVGGQGALAALSGNTIYF
TRBJ2-1	-	TRBV7-9	-	TGTGCCAGCAGCTTGCTCGGCGCGGGGATTTATTACAATGAGCAGTTCTTC	CASSLLGAGIYYNEQFF
TRBJ1-6	-	TRBV25-1	-	TGTGCCAGCAGTGAGGCAGGGCCGGGGTTTTCACCCCTCCACTTT	CASSEAGPGFSPLHF
TRBJ2-3	-	TRBV5-1	-	TGCGCCAGCAGCTCAATGGGCCCATCCGCAGATACGCAGTATTTT	CASSSMGPSADTQYF
TRBJ2-5	-	TRBV29-1	-	TGCAGCGCCTCGACAGGCCCAATGGTGACCCAGTACTTC	CSASTGPMVTQYF
TRBJ2-7	-	TRBV6-6	-	TGTGCCAGCAGTCCCAGGGAGTCCGAGCAGTACTTC	CASSPRESEQYF
TRBJ2-5	-	TRBV29-1	-	TGCAGCGTTGTGGTCCCAGGGTTGGGGACCCAGTACTTC	CSVVVPGLGTQYF
TRBJ1-1	-	TRBV29-1	-	TGCAGCGGATTGGCCGTGGGGTCTGAAGCTTTCTTT	CSGLAVGSEAFF
TRBJ2-3	-	TRBV5-6	-	TGTGCCAGCAGCTTGGGACTATCTTCCACAGATACGCAGTATTTT	CASSLGLSSTDTQYF
TRBJ2-3	-	TRBV18	TRBD1	TGTGCCAGCTCACCACGCCGAGTTGACAGGGGCGATACGCAGTATTTT	CASSPRRVDRGDTQYF
TRBJ2-2	few	TRBV11-2	-	TGTGCCAGCAGCTTTGGTGTTTTGGACACCGGGGAGCTGTTTTTT	CASSFGVLDTGELFF
TRBJ1-1	-	TRBV29-1	TRBD1	TGCAGCGTTGGGGACAGGGACACTGAAGCTTTCTTT	CSVGDRDTEAFF
TRBJ2-7	-	TRBV29-1	TRBD1	TGCAGCGTTGGGGACAGGGAGTACGAGCAGTACTTC	CSVGDREYEQYF
TRBJ1-4	-	TRBV29-1	TRBD1	TGCAGCGCCTGGGGACAGGAGGGGGAAAAACTGTTTTTT	CSAWGQEGEKLFF
TRBJ2-1	-	TRBV10-3	-	TGTGCCATCAGTGAGGGTAGCGGCTCCTACAATGAGCAGTTCTTC	CAISEGSGSYNEQFF
TRBJ2-7	-	TRBV5-1	TRBD1	TGCGCCAGCAGCCCACAGCCGGGACAGGACTACGAGCAGTACTTC	CASSPQPGQDYEQYF
TRBJ2-7	-	TRBV6-5	TRBD1	TGTGCCAGCAGTTACAGGGACAGGGGGCTCAACGAGCAGTACTTC	CASSYRDRGLNEQYF
TRBJ2-5	once	TRBV7-9	-	TGTGCCAGCAGCTTAGAGGCCGGCCAAGAGACCCAGTACTTC	CASSLEAGQETQYF
TRBJ1-5	-	TRBV30	-	TGTGCCTGCGGACCGGGCAATCAGCCCCAGCATTTT	CACGPGNQPQHF
TRBJ2-5	-	TRBV6-5	TRBD1	TGTGCCAGCAGTTACTCGACAGGGGGCCAAGAGACCCAGTACTTC	CASSYSTGGQETQYF